This T cell receptor (beta chain) stems from a study of identical twins. Study-wide findings and caveats: Shared out-of-frame alpha sequences (those common to twins) showed excess low generation probability.

This clonotype was seen only a few times. Its specificity is unknown. Via MiXCR, TCRdb re-called the 5' RACE reads, giving one row per CDR3 protein. The sample includes 600,000 to 700,000 distinct CDR3 sequences, 21% of them seen just once. The same data also contributed to another study, on T cells expressing NK-cell markers. That source adds: One observes that, in several donors, these clonotypes were also the leading ones within the CD3+CD56-NKG2C+ fraction.

The origin of this receptor is a woman between 18 and 29 years old in good health. The material sequenced was PBMCs.

CDR3 sequence reads: CSALRGSGYYEQYF. In nucleotides, the CDR3 is TGCAGTGCTCTCCGTGGTAGCGGATACTACGAGCAGTACTTC. The J gene is TRBJ2-7, the V gene TRBV20-1; TRBD2 is a possible D gene (6 bases). Trimming cost V 5 bases and J 3 bases, with 17 bases left between them. Germline CDR1 is DFQATT and CDR2 is SNEGSKA (reference sequence). The CDR3 runs 14 residues.